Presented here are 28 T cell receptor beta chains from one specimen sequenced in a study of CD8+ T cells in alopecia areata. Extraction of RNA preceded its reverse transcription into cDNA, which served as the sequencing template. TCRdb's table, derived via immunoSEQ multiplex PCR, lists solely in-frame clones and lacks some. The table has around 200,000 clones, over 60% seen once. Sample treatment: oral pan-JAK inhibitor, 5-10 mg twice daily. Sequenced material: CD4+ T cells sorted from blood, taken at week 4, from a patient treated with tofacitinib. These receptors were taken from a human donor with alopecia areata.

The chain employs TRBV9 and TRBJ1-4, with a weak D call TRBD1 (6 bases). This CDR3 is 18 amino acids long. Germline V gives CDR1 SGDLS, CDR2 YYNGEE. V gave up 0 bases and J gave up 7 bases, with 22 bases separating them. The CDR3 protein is CASSVAAQGIGLGEKLFF. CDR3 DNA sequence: TGTGCCAGCAGCGTAGCTGCACAGGGAATCGGGCTTGGTGAAAAACTGTTTTTT.

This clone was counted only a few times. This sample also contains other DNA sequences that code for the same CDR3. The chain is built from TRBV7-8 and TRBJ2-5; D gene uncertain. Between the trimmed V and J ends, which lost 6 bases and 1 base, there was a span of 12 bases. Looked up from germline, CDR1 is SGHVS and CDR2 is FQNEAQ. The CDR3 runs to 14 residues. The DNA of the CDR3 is TGTGCCAGCAGTCCCCGACGGACCCAAGAGACCCAGTACTTC. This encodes CASSPRRTQETQYF.

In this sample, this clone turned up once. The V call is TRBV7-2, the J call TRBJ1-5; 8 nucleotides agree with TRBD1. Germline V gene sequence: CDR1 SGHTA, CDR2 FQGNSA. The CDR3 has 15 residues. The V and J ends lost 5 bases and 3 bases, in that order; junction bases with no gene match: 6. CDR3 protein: CASSALTGVNQPQHF. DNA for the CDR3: TGTGCCAGCAGCGCCCTGACAGGGGTCAATCAGCCCCAGCATTTT.

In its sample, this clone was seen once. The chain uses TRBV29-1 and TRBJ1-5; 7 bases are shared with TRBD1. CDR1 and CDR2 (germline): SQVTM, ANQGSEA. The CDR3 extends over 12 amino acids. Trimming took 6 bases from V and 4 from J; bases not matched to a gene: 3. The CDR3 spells CSVGTVNQPQHF. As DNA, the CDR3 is TGCAGCGTGGGGACAGTGAATCAGCCCCAGCATTTT.

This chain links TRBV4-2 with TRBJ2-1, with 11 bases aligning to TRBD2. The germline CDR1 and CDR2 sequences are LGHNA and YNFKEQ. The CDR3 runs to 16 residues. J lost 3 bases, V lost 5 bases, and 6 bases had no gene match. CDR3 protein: CASSSSTSGNYNEQFF. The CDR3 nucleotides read TGTGCCAGCAGCTCTTCGACTAGCGGGAACTACAATGAGCAGTTCTTC.

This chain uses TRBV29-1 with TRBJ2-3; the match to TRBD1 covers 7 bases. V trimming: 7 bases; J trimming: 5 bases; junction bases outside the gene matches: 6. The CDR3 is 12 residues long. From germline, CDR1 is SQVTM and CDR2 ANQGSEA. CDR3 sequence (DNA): TGCAGCGAAAAATACAGGGGAGATACGCAGTATTTT. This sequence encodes CSEKYRGDTQYF.

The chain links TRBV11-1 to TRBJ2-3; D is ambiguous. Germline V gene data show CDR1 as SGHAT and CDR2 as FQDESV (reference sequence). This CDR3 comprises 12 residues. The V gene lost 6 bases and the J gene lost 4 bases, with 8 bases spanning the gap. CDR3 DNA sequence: TGTGCCAGCAGTTCGCGTCCAGATACGCAGTATTTT. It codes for CASSSRPDTQYF.

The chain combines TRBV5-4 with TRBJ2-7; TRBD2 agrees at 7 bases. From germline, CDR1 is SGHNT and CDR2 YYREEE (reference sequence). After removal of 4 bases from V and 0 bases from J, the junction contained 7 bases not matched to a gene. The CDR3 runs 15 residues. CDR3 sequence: CASSHTSVSSYEQYF. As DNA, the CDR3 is TGTGCCAGCAGCCACACTAGCGTTAGCTCCTACGAGCAGTACTTC.

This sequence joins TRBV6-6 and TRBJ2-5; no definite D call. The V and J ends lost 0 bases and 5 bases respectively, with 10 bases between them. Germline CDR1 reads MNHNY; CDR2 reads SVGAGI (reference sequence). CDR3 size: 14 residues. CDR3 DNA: TGTGCCAGCAGTTACTCGAAAGCATCGGAGACCCAGTACTTC. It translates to CASSYSKASETQYF.

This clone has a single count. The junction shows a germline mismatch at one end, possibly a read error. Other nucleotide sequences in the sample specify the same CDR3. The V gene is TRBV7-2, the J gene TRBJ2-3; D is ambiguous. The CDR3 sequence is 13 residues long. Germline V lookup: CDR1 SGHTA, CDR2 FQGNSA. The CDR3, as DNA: TGCGCCAGCAGCTTAGTAAGCACAGATACGCAGTATTTT. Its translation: CASSLVSTDTQYF.

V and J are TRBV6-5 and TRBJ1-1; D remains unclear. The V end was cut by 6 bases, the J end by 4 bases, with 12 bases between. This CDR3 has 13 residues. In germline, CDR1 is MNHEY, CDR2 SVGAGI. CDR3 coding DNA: TGTGCCAGCAGCCGTCCTCCTGCCACTGAAGCTTTCTTT. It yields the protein CASSRPPATEAFF.

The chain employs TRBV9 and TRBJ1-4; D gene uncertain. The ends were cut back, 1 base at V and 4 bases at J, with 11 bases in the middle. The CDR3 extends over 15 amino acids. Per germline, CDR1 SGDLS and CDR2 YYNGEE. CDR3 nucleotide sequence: TGTGCCAGCAGCGTATTAGCCAGCCGTAATGAAAAACTGTTTTTT. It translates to CASSVLASRNEKLFF.

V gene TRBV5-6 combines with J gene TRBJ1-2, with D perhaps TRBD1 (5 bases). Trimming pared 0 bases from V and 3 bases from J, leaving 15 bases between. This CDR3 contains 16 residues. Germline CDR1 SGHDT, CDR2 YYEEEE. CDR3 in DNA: TGTGCCAGCAGCTTGGCCGGCCCAGCGGGGGACTATGGCTACACCTTC. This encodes CASSLAGPAGDYGYTF.

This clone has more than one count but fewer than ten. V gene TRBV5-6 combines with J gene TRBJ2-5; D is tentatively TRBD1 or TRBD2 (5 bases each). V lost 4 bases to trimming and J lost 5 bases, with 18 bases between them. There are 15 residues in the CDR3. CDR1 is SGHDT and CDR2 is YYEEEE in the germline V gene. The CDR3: CASSPEGPLRETQYF. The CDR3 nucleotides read TGTGCCAGCAGCCCTGAGGGGCCACTGCGGGAGACCCAGTACTTC.

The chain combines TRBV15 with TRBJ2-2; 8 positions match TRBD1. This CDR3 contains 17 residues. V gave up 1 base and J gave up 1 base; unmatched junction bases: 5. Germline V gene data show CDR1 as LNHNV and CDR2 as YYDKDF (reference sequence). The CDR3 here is CATSRGPGGQNTGELFF. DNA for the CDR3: TGTGCCACCAGCAGAGGCCCAGGGGGCCAGAACACCGGGGAGCTGTTTTTT.

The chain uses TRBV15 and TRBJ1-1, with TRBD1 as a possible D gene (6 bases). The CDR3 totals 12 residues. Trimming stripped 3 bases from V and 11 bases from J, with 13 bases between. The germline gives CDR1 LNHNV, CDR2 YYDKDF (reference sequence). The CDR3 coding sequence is TGTGCCACCAGCAGCAGGGAGGGGGAGGCTTTCTTT. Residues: CATSSREGEAFF.

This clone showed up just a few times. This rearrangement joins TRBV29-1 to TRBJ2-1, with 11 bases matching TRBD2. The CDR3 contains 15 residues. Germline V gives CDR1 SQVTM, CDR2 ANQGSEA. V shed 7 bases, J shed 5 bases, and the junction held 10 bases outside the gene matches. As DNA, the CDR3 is TGCAGCGACCTATCCCTAGCGGGGGGTAACAATGAGCAGTTCTTC. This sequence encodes CSDLSLAGGNNEQFF.

Written as DNA, the CDR3 is TGCGCCAGCAGCCCCAAACAGGGGGGTAACACCGGGGAGCTGTTTTTT. It translates to CASSPKQGGNTGELFF. The gene calls are TRBV5-1 and TRBJ2-2, with 8 bases identical to TRBD1. The length of the CDR3 is 16 residues. In germline, CDR1 is SGHRS, CDR2 YFSETQ. V shed 4 bases, J shed 2 bases, and the junction held 7 bases outside the gene matches.

CDR3: CSVVSVGNIQYF. The CDR3 bases are TGCAGCGTTGTCAGCGTGGGGAACATTCAGTACTTC. The chain uses TRBV29-1 and TRBJ2-4, with D uncertain. V gave up 4 bases and J gave up 7 bases, with 11 bases separating them. This CDR3 is 12 amino acids long. CDR1 and CDR2 (germline): SQVTM, ANQGSEA.

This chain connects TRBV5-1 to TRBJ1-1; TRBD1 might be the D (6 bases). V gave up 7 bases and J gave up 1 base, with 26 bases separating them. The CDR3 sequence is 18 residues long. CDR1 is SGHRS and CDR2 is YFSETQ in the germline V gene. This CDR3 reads CASRTSPTGGPSNTEAFF. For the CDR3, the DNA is TGCGCCAGCCGTACTTCCCCGACAGGTGGGCCCTCGAACACTGAAGCTTTCTTT.

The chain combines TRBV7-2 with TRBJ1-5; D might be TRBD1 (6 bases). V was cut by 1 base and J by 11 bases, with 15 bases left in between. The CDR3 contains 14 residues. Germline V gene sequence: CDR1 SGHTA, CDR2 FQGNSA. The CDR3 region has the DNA TGTGCCAGCAGCTTAGACAGGGCCGGGGGAACCCAGCATTTT. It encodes CASSLDRAGGTQHF. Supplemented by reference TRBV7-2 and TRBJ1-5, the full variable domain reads GAGVSQSPSNKVTEKGKDVELRCDPISGHTALYWYRQSLGQGLEFLIYFQGNSAPDKSGLPSDRFSAERTGGSVSTLTIQRTQQEDSAVYLCASSLDRAGGTQHFGDGTRLSIL.

DNA of the CDR3: TGCGCCAGCGGAGGGACCCCGGGGAGAGACTATGGCTACACCTTC. It yields the protein CASGGTPGRDYGYTF. The chain couples TRBV10-2 to TRBJ1-2, with D tentatively TRBD1 (5 bases). CDR1 and CDR2 (germline): WSHSY, SAAADI. V lost 8 bases and J 3 bases, leaving 19 bases between the germline ends. The CDR3 has 15 residues.

The CDR3 reads CASSGTPDLGEKLFF. The CDR3 coding sequence is TGTGCCAGCAGCGGGACACCTGATTTGGGGGAAAAACTGTTTTTT. This chain joins TRBV6-6 and TRBJ1-4; tentative D call: TRBD1 (6 bases). Per germline, CDR1 MNHNY and CDR2 SVGAGI (reference sequence). V was trimmed by 6 bases and J by 8 bases, leaving 19 bases between them. The CDR3 is 15 amino acids.

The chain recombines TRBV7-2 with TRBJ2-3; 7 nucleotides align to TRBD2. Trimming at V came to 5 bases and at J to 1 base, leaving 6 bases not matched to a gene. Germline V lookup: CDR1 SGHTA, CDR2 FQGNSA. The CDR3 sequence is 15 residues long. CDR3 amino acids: CASSPPGGRTDTQYF. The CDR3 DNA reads TGTGCCAGCAGCCCCCCGGGGGGTCGCACAGATACGCAGTATTTT.

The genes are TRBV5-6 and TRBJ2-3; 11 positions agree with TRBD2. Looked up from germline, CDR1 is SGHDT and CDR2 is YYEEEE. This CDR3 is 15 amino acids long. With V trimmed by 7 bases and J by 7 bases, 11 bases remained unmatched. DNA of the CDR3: TGTGCCAGCCGCGCCGGGCTAGCGGGGGGCAATACGCAGTATTTT. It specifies CASRAGLAGGNTQYF.

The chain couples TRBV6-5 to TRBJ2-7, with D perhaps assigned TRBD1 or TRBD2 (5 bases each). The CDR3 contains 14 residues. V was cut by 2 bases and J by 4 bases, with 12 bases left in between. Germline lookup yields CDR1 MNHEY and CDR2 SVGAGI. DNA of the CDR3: TGTGCCAGCAGTTACGCCAGGGAGAGGTACGAGCAGTACTTC. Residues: CASSYARERYEQYF.

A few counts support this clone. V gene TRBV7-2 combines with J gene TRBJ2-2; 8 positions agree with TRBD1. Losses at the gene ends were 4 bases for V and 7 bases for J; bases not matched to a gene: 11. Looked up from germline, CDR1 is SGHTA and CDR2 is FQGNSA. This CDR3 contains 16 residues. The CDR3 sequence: CASSSRSPGGSGELFF. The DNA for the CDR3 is TGTGCCAGCAGCTCCCGTTCCCCAGGGGGCAGCGGGGAGCTGTTTTTT.

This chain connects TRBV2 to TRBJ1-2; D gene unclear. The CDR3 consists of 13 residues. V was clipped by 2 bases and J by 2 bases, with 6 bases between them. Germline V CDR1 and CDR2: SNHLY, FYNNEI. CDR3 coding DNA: TGTGCCAGCAGTGAACACCCAAACTATGGCTACACCTTC. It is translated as CASSEHPNYGYTF.